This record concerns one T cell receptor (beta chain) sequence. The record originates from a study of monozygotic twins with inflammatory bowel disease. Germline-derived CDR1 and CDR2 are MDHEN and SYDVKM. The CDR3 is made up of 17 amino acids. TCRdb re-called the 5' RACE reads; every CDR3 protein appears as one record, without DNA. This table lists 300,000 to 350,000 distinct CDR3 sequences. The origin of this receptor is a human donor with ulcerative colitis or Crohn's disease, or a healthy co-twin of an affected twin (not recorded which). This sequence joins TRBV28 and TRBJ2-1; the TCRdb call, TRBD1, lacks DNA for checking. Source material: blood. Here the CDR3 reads CASSLWTGANSYNEQFF. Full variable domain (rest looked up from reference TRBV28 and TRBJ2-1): DVKVTQSSRYLVKRTGEKVFLECVQDMDHENMFWYRQDPGLGLRLIYFSYDVKMKEKGDIPEGYSVSREKKERFSLILESASTNQTSMYLCASSLWTGANSYNEQFFGPGTRLTVL.